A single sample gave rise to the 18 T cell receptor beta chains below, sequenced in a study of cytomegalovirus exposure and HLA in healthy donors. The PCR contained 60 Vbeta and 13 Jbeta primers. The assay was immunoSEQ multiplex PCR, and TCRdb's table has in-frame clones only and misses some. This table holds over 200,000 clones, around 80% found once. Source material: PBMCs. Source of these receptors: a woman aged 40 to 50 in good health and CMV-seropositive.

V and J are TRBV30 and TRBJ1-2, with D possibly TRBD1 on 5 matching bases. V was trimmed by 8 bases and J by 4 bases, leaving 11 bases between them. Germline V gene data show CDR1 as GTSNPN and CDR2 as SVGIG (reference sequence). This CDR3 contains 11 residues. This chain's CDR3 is CAGDRLYGYTF. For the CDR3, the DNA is TGTGCCGGTGACAGACTCTATGGCTACACCTTC.

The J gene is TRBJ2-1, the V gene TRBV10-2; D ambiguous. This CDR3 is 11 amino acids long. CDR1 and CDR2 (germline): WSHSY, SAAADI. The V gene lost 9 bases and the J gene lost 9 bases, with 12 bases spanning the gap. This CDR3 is CASREVAEQFF. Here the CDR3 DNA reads TGCGCCAGTAGAGAAGTCGCTGAGCAGTTCTTC.

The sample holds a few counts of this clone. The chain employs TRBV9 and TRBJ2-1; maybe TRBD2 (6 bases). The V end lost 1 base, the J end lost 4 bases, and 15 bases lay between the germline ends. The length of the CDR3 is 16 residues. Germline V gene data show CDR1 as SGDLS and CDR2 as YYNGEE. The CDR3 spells CASSVRSGLSYNEQFF. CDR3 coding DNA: TGTGCCAGCAGCGTACGCAGCGGGCTTTCTTACAATGAGCAGTTCTTC. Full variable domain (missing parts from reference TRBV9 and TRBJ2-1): DSGVTQTPKHLITATGQRVTLRCSPRSGDLSVYWYQQSLDQGLQFLIQYYNGEERAKGNILERFSAQQFPDLHSELNLSSLELGDSALYFCASSVRSGLSYNEQFFGPGTRLTVL.

In DNA, the CDR3 is TGTGCCAGCAGCTCACGACTAGCGGGGAACCCTGGGTCCTACAATGAGCAGTTCTTC. Its translation: CASSSRLAGNPGSYNEQFF. The chain uses TRBV9 and TRBJ2-1, with 11 positions matching TRBD2. The CDR3 is 19 residues long. Losses at the gene ends were 4 bases for V and 1 base for J; bases not matched to a gene: 13. Germline assignment: CDR1 SGDLS and CDR2 YYNGEE. Drawing the rest from reference TRBV9 and TRBJ2-1, the complete variable domain is DSGVTQTPKHLITATGQRVTLRCSPRSGDLSVYWYQQSLDQGLQFLIQYYNGEERAKGNILERFSAQQFPDLHSELNLSSLELGDSALYFCASSSRLAGNPGSYNEQFFGPGTRLTVL.

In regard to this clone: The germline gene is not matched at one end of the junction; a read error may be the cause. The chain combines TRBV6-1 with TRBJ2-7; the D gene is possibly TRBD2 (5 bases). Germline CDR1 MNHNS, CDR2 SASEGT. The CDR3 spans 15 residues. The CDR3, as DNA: TGTGCCAGCGGTGATGCAAGCGGAGCCTCCTACGAGCAGTACTTC. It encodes CASGDASGASYEQYF.

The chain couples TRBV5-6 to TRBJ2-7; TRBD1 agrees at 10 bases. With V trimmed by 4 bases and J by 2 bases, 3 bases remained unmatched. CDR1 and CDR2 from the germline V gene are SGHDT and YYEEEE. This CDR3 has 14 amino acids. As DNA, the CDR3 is TGTGCCAGCAGCAGGGGACAGGGGACCTACGAGCAGTACTTC. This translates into CASSRGQGTYEQYF. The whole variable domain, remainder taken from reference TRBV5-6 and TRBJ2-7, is DAGVTQSPTHLIKTRGQQVTLRCSPKSGHDTVSWYQQALGQGPQFIFQYYEEEERQRGNFPDRFSGHQFPNYSSELNVNALLLGDSALYLCASSRGQGTYEQYFGPGTRLTVT.

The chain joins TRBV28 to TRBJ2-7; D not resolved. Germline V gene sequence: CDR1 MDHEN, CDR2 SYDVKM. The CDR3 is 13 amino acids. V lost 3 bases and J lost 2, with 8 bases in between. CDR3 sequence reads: CASSFLAAYEQYF. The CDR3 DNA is TGTGCCAGCAGTTTTTTGGCTGCCTACGAGCAGTACTTC.

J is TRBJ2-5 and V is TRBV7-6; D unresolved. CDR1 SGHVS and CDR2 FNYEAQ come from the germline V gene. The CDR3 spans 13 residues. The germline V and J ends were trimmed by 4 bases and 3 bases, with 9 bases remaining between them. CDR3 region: CASSWAEKETQYF. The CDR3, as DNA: TGTGCCAGCAGCTGGGCTGAAAAAGAGACCCAGTACTTC.

The CDR3 protein is CASSELGTTRETQYF. In DNA, the CDR3 is TGTGCCAGCAGTGAACTCGGGACTACGCGGGAGACCCAGTACTTC. This chain connects TRBV6-1 to TRBJ2-5, with 7 nucleotides matching TRBD2. Germline V gives CDR1 MNHNS, CDR2 SASEGT. The ends lost 2 bases at V and 5 bases at J; junction bases unmatched: 8. This CDR3 comprises 15 residues.

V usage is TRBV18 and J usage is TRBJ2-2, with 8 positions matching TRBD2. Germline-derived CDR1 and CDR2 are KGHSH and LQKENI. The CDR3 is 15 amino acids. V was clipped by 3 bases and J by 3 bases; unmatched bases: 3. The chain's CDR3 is CASSPIGGDTGELFF. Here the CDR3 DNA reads TGTGCCAGCTCACCCATCGGGGGGGACACCGGGGAGCTGTTTTTT.

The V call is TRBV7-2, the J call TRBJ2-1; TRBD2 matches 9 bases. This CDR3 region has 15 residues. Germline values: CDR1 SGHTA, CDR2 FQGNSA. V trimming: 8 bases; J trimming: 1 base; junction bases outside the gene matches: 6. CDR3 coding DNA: TGTGCCAGCCGACCAGCGGGGGGTTCCTACAATGAGCAGTTCTTC. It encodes CASRPAGGSYNEQFF. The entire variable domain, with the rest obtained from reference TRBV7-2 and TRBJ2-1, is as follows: GAGVSQSPSNKVTEKGKDVELRCDPISGHTALYWYRQSLGQGLEFLIYFQGNSAPDKSGLPSDRFSAERTGGSVSTLTIQRTQQEDSAVYLCASRPAGGSYNEQFFGPGTRLTVL.

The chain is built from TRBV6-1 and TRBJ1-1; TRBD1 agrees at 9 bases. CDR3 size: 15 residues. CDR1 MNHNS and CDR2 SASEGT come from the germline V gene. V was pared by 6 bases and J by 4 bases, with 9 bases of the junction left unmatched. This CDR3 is CASSRGTTGGTEAFF. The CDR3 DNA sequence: TGTGCCAGCAGCAGGGGGACGACAGGGGGCACTGAAGCTTTCTTT.

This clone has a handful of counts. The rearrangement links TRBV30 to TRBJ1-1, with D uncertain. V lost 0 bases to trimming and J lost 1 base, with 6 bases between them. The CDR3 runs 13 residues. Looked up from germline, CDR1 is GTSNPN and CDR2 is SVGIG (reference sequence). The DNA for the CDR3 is TGTGCCTGGAGTGTACTCGGGAACACTGAAGCTTTCTTT. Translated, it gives CAWSVLGNTEAFF. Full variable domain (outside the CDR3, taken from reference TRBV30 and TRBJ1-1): SQTIHQWPATLVQPVGSPLSLECTVEGTSNPNLYWYRQAAGRGLQLLFYSVGIGQISSEVPQNLSASRPQDRQFILSSKKLLLSDSGFYLCAWSVLGNTEAFFGQGTRLTVV.

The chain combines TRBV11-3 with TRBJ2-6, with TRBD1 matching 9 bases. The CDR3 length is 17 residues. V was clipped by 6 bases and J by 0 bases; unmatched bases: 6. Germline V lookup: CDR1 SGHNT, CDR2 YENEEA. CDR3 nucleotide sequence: TGTGCCAGCAGACGAGGACAGGGGAGCTCTGGGGCCAACGTCCTGACTTTC. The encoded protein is CASRRGQGSSGANVLTF.

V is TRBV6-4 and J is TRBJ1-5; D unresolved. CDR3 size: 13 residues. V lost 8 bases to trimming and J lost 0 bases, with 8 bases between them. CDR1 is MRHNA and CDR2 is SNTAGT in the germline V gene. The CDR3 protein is CASAQDSNQPQHF. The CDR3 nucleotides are TGTGCCAGCGCCCAGGATAGCAATCAGCCCCAGCATTTT.

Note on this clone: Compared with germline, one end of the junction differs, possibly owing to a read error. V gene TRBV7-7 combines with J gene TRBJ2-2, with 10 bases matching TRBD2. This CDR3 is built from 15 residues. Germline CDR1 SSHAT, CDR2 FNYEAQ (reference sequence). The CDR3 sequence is CASSPLAGNTGELFF. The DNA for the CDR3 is TGTGCTAGCAGCCCACTAGCGGGAAACACCGGGGAGCTGTTTTTT.

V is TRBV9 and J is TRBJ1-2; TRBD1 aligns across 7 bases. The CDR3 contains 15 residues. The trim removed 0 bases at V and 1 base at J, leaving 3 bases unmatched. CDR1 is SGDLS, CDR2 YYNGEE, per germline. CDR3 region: CASSVGGTVNYGYTF. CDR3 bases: TGTGCCAGCAGCGTAGGTGGGACAGTTAACTATGGCTACACCTTC.

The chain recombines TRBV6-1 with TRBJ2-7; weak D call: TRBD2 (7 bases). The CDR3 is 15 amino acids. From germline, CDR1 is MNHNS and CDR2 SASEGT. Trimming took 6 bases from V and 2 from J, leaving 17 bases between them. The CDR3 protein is CASRKGGTQAYEQYF. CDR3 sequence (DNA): TGTGCCAGCAGGAAGGGGGGGACACAAGCCTACGAGCAGTACTTC.